This T cell receptor (beta chain) was identified during a study of T cells in Graves' hyperthyroidism and ophthalmopathy. Turning to this clonotype: What it recognizes is unknown.

The CDR3 is 15 amino acids. Trimming removed 4 bases from V and 9 bases from J, with 17 bases in between. Germline V gene lookup returns CDR1 SGHRS and CDR2 YFSETQ. Study results and caveats: The model identified upcoming ophthalmopathy a median approximately six months ahead of onset.

There were TCR beta CDR3 regions amplified from RNA transcripts. The HTBI primer set was used in a first-round RT-PCR of the TCR CDR3. Each CDR3 protein is one row after TCRdb ran MiXCR on the multiplex PCR reads. Here the sample spans 600,000 to 700,000 distinct CDR3 sequences, nearly 45% being singletons. The study based diagnoses on clinical symptoms, serum thyroxine and TRAb, thyroid ultrasound and orbital computed tomography. This TCR came from an adult man with Graves' disease, either hyperthyroidism or ophthalmopathy (not recorded which). The material sequenced was peripheral blood or thyroid tissue (not recorded which). V is TRBV5-1 and J is TRBJ1-6, with D possibly matching TRBD1 (5 bases). The CDR3 nucleotides are TGCGCCAGCAGCGCGGGACCTCTATTGAGTTCACCCCTCCACTTT. Translated: CASSAGPLLSSPLHF.